The source of this T cell receptor beta chain is a study of cytomegalovirus exposure and HLA in healthy donors. For the study at large: Of all 400 or so donors who were genotyped, under 90% belonged to the Caucasian-associated ancestry cluster.

Trimming removed 4 bases at V and 5 bases at J, with 18 bases between. Germline V gives CDR1 SGHNT, CDR2 YYREEE (reference sequence). The CDR3 contains 16 residues. Use of 60 Vbeta and 13 Jbeta primers characterized the PCR. TCRdb's table, derived via immunoSEQ multiplex PCR, lists solely in-frame clones and lacks some. The data show 150,000 or so clones, about 69% seen once. General study results and limits: Within the data, a cluster of highly shared sequence variants was likely a sequencing artifact. Using the classifier, cytomegalovirus status was reportedly diagnosed with high specificity and sensitivity.

Worth noting for this clone: The antigen is undetermined.

The sequence was obtained from a human donor in good health. The chain has TRBV5-4 and TRBJ2-2; D is possibly TRBD1 (7 bases). The sequencing sample was made of PBMCs. The CDR3, as DNA: TGTGCCAGCAGCACCCCCAGCAGGGGGAGGACCGGGGAGCTGTTTTTT. It encodes CASSTPSRGRTGELFF.